This T cell receptor (beta chain) was recovered during a study of CD8+CD57+ T cells in acquired aplastic anemia. According to the study, genomic DNA was the template for TCR beta VDJ and CDR3 profiling. A single record per CDR3 protein comes from TCRdb applying MiXCR to the reads. There are roughly 80,000 distinct CDR3 sequences in the sample; about 45% occur only once, and roughly 70% lies in the top ten. CDR1 is MDHEN and CDR2 is SYDVKM in the germline V gene. The V gene lost 4 bases and the J gene lost 5 bases, with 5 bases spanning the gap. This CDR3 region has 11 residues. The source is a human donor in good health, serving as a control. Sequencing used sorted CD4+, CD8+, or CD8+CD57+ T cells (not recorded which) from PBMCs. This rearrangement joins TRBV28 to TRBJ2-5; D not certain. The CDR3 spells CASSSWETQYF. In DNA, the CDR3 is TGTGCCAGCAGTTCTTGGGAGACCCAGTACTTC.